The 23 T cell receptor beta chains given below trace back to one sample, sequenced in a study of blood T cell repertoires in COVID-19. Produced via immunoSEQ multiplex PCR; TCRdb's table is partial and in-frame only. The data contain approximately 300,000 clones, nearly 90% of them singletons. The sequencing input was PBMCs or T cells enriched from blood (not recorded which). The receptors come from a woman under 30 with acute COVID-19.

V is TRBV9 and J is TRBJ2-2, with TRBD2 matching 16 bases. With 4 bases clipped from V and 3 bases from J, the junction kept 6 bases outside the gene matches. The CDR3 covers 18 residues. Germline CDR1 reads SGDLS; CDR2 reads YYNGEE. This CDR3 is CASSPGLAGGPDTGELFF. The CDR3 DNA is TGTGCCAGCAGCCCGGGACTAGCGGGAGGGCCAGACACCGGGGAGCTGTTTTTT.

As to this clone: The identical CDR3 is also encoded by other nucleotide sequences in the sample. The chain recombines TRBV9 with TRBJ2-2; a possible D gene is TRBD2 (5 bases). Trimming took 0 bases from V and 3 from J, leaving 9 bases between them. The CDR3 length is 15 residues. CDR1 SGDLS and CDR2 YYNGEE come from the germline V gene. The CDR3 DNA reads as TGTGCCAGCAGCGTAGGGGGTAGCGACACCGGGGAGCTGTTTTTT. It specifies CASSVGGSDTGELFF.

This sequence joins TRBV3-1 (or the pseudogene TRBV3-2) and TRBJ1-1; tentative D call: TRBD1 (5 bases). V was shortened by 2 bases and J by 3 bases, with 10 bases between the two germline ends. The length of the CDR3 is 14 residues. Germline lookup yields CDR1 LGHDT and CDR2 YNNKEL (reference sequence). For the CDR3, the DNA is TGTGCCAGCAGCCAAACTGGGGGGGACACTGAAGCTTTCTTT. It yields the protein CASSQTGGDTEAFF.

This clone has a handful of counts. CDR3 in DNA: TGTGCCAGCAGCCCACCCGGTGGCGGCTACGAGCAGTACTTC. As protein: CASSPPGGGYEQYF. The chain couples TRBV7-2 to TRBJ2-7; D is ambiguous. The ends were cut back, 5 bases at V and 3 bases at J, with 14 bases in the middle. CDR3 length: 14 amino acids. Germline assignment: CDR1 SGHTA and CDR2 FQGNSA.

The chain joins TRBV12-3 or TRBV12-4 to TRBJ2-1; TRBD2 matches 8 bases. The V gene end was trimmed by 7 bases and the J gene end by 6 bases; junction bases not matched to a gene: 5. The CDR3 is 13 residues long. The CDR3 region is CASNGAGANEQFF. CDR3 DNA: TGTGCCAGCAACGGAGCGGGAGCCAATGAGCAGTTCTTC.

This chain connects TRBV9 to TRBJ2-3; 8 bases are shared with TRBD1. The CDR3 length is 14 residues. Germline V gives CDR1 SGDLS, CDR2 YYNGEE. After removal of 4 bases from V and 4 bases from J, the junction contained 5 bases not matched to a gene. CDR3 amino acids: CASSPGQGPDTQYF. CDR3 nucleotides: TGTGCCAGCAGCCCAGGACAGGGCCCAGATACGCAGTATTTT.

V gene TRBV6-5 combines with J gene TRBJ1-2; a possible D gene is TRBD1 (6 bases). The CDR3 contains 15 residues. CDR1 MNHEY and CDR2 SVGAGI come from the germline V gene. V lost 6 bases and J 0 bases, leaving 14 bases between the germline ends. For the CDR3, the DNA is TGTGCCAGCAGACCCTCAGGGGAAGCTAACTATGGCTACACCTTC. It translates to CASRPSGEANYGYTF.

The chain joins TRBV4-1 to TRBJ2-7; the match to TRBD1 covers 9 bases. The CDR3 is 15 residues long. The junction had 5 bases not matched to a gene; V was cut back by 3 bases and J by 2 bases. Germline V lookup: CDR1 MGHRA, CDR2 YSYEKL. The chain's CDR3 is CASSHGDREPYEQYF. Here the CDR3 DNA reads TGCGCCAGCAGCCATGGGGACAGGGAGCCCTACGAGCAGTACTTC.

At least ten counts were recorded for this clone. The chain employs TRBV18 and TRBJ2-1; 7 positions match TRBD2. The length of the CDR3 is 15 residues. The germline CDR1 and CDR2 sequences are KGHSH and LQKENI. J gave up 3 bases and V 2 bases, and 4 bases lay outside the gene matches. Here the CDR3 DNA reads TGTGCCAGCTCACCAGCGGGAGAATACTACAATGAGCAGTTCTTC. It translates to CASSPAGEYYNEQFF. The full variable domain, with the rest looked up from reference TRBV18 and TRBJ2-1, is NAGVMQNPRHLVRRRGQEARLRCSPMKGHSHVYWYRQLPEEGLKFMVYLQKENIIDESGMPKERFSAEFPKEGPSILRIQQVVRGDSAAYFCASSPAGEYYNEQFFGPGTRLTVL.

The chain recombines TRBV29-1 with TRBJ1-2; possibly TRBD1 for D (6 bases). V was trimmed by 5 bases and J by 2 bases, leaving 9 bases between them. The CDR3 has 12 residues. CDR1 and CDR2 from the germline V gene are SQVTM and ANQGSEA. CDR3 in amino acids: CSVTRGNYGYTF. The CDR3 DNA sequence: TGCAGCGTTACTAGGGGGAACTATGGCTACACCTTC.

The chain couples TRBV3-1 (or the pseudogene TRBV3-2) to TRBJ2-1; TRBD2 aligns across 8 bases. The CDR3 has 19 residues. The J segment lost 7 bases and the V segment lost 0 bases, leaving 17 bases of the junction unmatched. Germline CDR1 reads LGHDT; CDR2 reads YNNKEL (reference sequence). The CDR3 nucleotides read TGTGCCAGCAGCCAAGATCTAACCTTCAGCGGGAGTAAAACAAATGAGCAGTTCTTC. It is translated as CASSQDLTFSGSKTNEQFF.

The rearrangement joins TRBV3-1 (or the pseudogene TRBV3-2) to TRBJ2-7; 11 nucleotides line up with TRBD2. The CDR3 consists of 15 residues. The trim removed 4 bases at V and 2 bases at J, leaving 4 bases unmatched. Germline V CDR1 and CDR2: LGHDT, YNNKEL (reference sequence). CDR3 in DNA: TGTGCCAGCAGCCTCCGACTAGCGGGACCCTACGAGCAGTACTTC. Amino acids: CASSLRLAGPYEQYF.

The chain is built from TRBV5-1 and TRBJ1-4; 8 nucleotides match TRBD1. V lost 0 bases and J lost 5; bases outside the gene matches: 9. This CDR3 has 17 amino acids. Germline CDR1 and CDR2: SGHRS and YFSETQ. CDR3 amino acids: CASSLAAGTGINEKLFF. CDR3 DNA: TGCGCCAGCAGCTTGGCGGCCGGGACAGGTATCAATGAAAAACTGTTTTTT.

J is TRBJ1-6 and V is TRBV28, with 8 bases matching TRBD1. The CDR3 extends over 16 amino acids. Germline V gene lookup returns CDR1 MDHEN and CDR2 SYDVKM. V dropped 5 bases and J dropped 3; count of bases not matched to a gene: 6. In DNA, the CDR3 is TGTGCCAGCAGTGATGCAGGGGGCGGCTATAATTCACCCCTCCACTTT. Its translation: CASSDAGGGYNSPLHF. The variable domain in full, with the rest retrieved from reference TRBV28 and TRBJ1-6, is DVKVTQSSRYLVKRTGEKVFLECVQDMDHENMFWYRQDPGLGLRLIYFSYDVKMKEKGDIPEGYSVSREKKERFSLILESASTNQTSMYLCASSDAGGGYNSPLHFGNGTRLTVT.

The chain is built from TRBV11-2 and TRBJ2-2, with 7 bases identical to TRBD1. The CDR3 runs 14 residues. Germline V lookup: CDR1 SGHAT, CDR2 FQNNGV. The ends lost 4 bases at V and 5 bases at J; junction bases unmatched: 4. CDR3 residues: CASSWDSGTGELFF. CDR3 in DNA: TGTGCCAGCAGCTGGGACAGTGGGACCGGGGAGCTGTTTTTT.

The chain recombines TRBV18 with TRBJ2-3, with 9 nucleotides matching TRBD2. Germline CDR1 reads KGHSH; CDR2 reads LQKENI. The V and J ends lost 2 bases and 1 base, in that order; junction bases with no gene match: 10. The CDR3 sequence is 18 residues long. The CDR3 is CASSPGLAGRIGTDTQYF. The CDR3 DNA is TGTGCCAGCTCACCAGGGCTAGCGGGGCGAATCGGCACAGATACGCAGTATTTT.

A remark on this clone: One end of the junction does not line up with germline, which may come from a read error. The chain employs TRBV6-1 and TRBJ2-7; 11 bases map to TRBD1. This CDR3 is built from 15 residues. CDR1 is MNHNS, CDR2 SASEGT, per germline. The CDR3 DNA reads TGTGCCAGCAGGGAAGGACAGGGGGCAGCCTACGAGCAGTACTTC. It specifies CASREGQGAAYEQYF.

V and J are TRBV29-1 and TRBJ2-3; 9 bases fit TRBD2. V lost 7 bases to trimming and J lost 5 bases; unmatched junction nucleotides: 13. Germline V lookup: CDR1 SQVTM, CDR2 ANQGSEA. The CDR3 contains 15 residues. CDR3 loop: CSARGGQASGDTQYF. In DNA form, the CDR3 reads TGCAGCGCGCGGGGGGGGCAGGCTAGCGGAGATACGCAGTATTTT.

The rearrangement joins TRBV28 to TRBJ1-3; D not certain. Trimming removed 1 base from V and 5 bases from J, with 9 bases in between. Germline V gene sequence: CDR1 MDHEN, CDR2 SYDVKM. This CDR3 comprises 14 residues. The CDR3 DNA reads TGTGCCAGCAGTTTATCGGGGTTTCGAAACACCATATATTTT. It codes for CASSLSGFRNTIYF.

This chain links TRBV2 with TRBJ1-3; D gene uncertain. Trimming took 8 bases from V and 1 from J, leaving 9 bases between them. Germline assignment: CDR1 SNHLY and CDR2 FYNNEI. There are 13 residues in the CDR3. The CDR3 reads CASHTQSGNTIYF. DNA of the CDR3: TGTGCCAGCCATACCCAGTCTGGAAACACCATATATTTT. The whole variable domain, filled in from reference TRBV2 and TRBJ1-3, reads EPEVTQTPSHQVTQMGQEVILRCVPISNHLYFYWYRQILGQKVEFLVSFYNNEISEKSEIFDDQFSVERPDGSNFTLKIRSTKLEDSAMYFCASHTQSGNTIYFGEGSWLTVV.

V is TRBV6-5 and J is TRBJ1-5; TRBD1 agrees at 7 bases. The ends lost 2 bases at V and 5 bases at J; junction bases unmatched: 3. The CDR3 has 14 residues. Looked up from germline, CDR1 is MNHEY and CDR2 is SVGAGI. The CDR3 sequence: CASSYGDSDQPQHF. The CDR3 DNA is TGTGCCAGCAGTTACGGGGACAGCGATCAGCCCCAGCATTTT.

The CDR3 DNA sequence: TGTGCCAGCAGCCACCGTAGCGGGAGGGCGGCAGATACGCAGTATTTT. Protein product: CASSHRSGRAADTQYF. The J gene is TRBJ2-3, the V gene TRBV5-6; 11 bases line up with TRBD2. Germline-derived CDR1 and CDR2 are SGHDT and YYEEEE. This CDR3 region has 16 residues. Unmatched junction bases numbered 8, after V lost 4 bases and J lost 4 bases.

J is TRBJ1-1 and V is TRBV5-1; D unresolved. The V gene's germline CDR1 is SGHRS and CDR2 YFSETQ. The CDR3 sequence is 14 residues long. With 4 bases removed from V and 1 base from J, the gap between germline ends came to 11 bases. The CDR3 here is CASSPSTENTEAFF. CDR3 nucleotides: TGCGCCAGCAGCCCCTCTACAGAGAACACTGAAGCTTTCTTT. Looking up the rest from reference TRBV5-1 and TRBJ1-1 gives the full variable domain: KAGVTQTPRYLIKTRGQQVTLSCSPISGHRSVSWYQQTPGQGLQFLFEYFSETQRNKGNFPGRFSGRQFSNSRSEMNVSTLELGDSALYLCASSPSTENTEAFFGQGTRLTVV.